The 31 T cell receptor beta chains given below trace back to one sample, sequenced in a study of CD8 T cells in ankylosing spondylitis. Using its own MiXCR run on the 5' RACE reads, TCRdb lists one record per CDR3 protein. The data hold roughly 180,000 distinct CDR3 sequences, with roughly 13% observed a single time. Material: blood, either unsorted or a sorted T cell fraction (not recorded which). The receptor set was obtained from a female donor with ankylosing spondylitis or in good health (not recorded which).

This clonotype has at least ten counts. This sequence joins TRBV5-1 and TRBJ1-4; a weak D match, TRBD1 (6 bases). Germline V gene lookup returns CDR1 SGHRS and CDR2 YFSETQ. The length of the CDR3 is 13 residues. V gave up 3 bases and J gave up 7 bases, with 10 bases separating them. For the CDR3, the DNA is TGCGCCAGCAGCTGGGACATCGGTGAAAAACTGTTTTTT. It yields the protein CASSWDIGEKLFF.

Only a few counts were recorded for this clonotype. The gene calls are TRBV9 and TRBJ2-4, with D perhaps matching TRBD2 (6 bases). Germline V gives CDR1 SGDLS, CDR2 YYNGEE. V was trimmed by 4 bases and J by 1 base, leaving 15 bases between them. There are 16 residues in the CDR3. This chain's CDR3 is CASSPVGGSAKNIQYF. The CDR3 region has the DNA TGTGCCAGCAGCCCCGTGGGGGGATCGGCCAAAAACATTCAGTACTTC.

In nucleotides, the CDR3 is TGCAGCGTTGAAGTTAAGGGCCGGAACACTGAAGCTTTCTTT. Its protein is CSVEVKGRNTEAFF. The J gene is TRBJ1-1, the V gene TRBV29-1; the D is unclear. V lost 1 base to trimming and J lost 1 base, with 10 bases between them. The germline V gene encodes CDR1 SQVTM and CDR2 ANQGSEA. This CDR3 region has 14 residues. Together with reference TRBV29-1 and TRBJ1-1, the CDR3 gives the full variable domain: SAVISQKPSRDICQRGTSLTIQCQVDSQVTMMFWYRQQPGQSLTLIATANQGSEATYESGFVIDKFPISRPNLTFSTLTVSNMSPEDSSIYLCSVEVKGRNTEAFFGQGTRLTVV.

This clonotype was seen a handful of times. This rearrangement joins TRBV4-3 to TRBJ2-7; 14 positions agree with TRBD2. The CDR3 contains 15 residues. Losses at the gene ends were 2 bases for V and 4 bases for J; bases not matched to a gene: 1. Germline CDR1 reads LGHNA; CDR2 reads YSLEER. The CDR3 here is CASSQRLAGGYEQYF. CDR3 DNA: TGCGCCAGCAGCCAAAGACTAGCGGGAGGGTACGAGCAGTACTTC.

This clonotype was recorded many times. The CDR3 bases are TGCAGTGCTACCAGGGCAAGAACGGATACGCAGTATTTT. Protein sequence: CSATRARTDTQYF. This chain connects TRBV20-1 to TRBJ2-3; weak D call: TRBD1 (5 bases). Deletions cut 4 bases from V and 6 bases from J, with 14 bases between. The length of the CDR3 is 13 residues. Germline CDR1 DFQATT, CDR2 SNEGSKA (reference sequence).

This clonotype has ten or more counts. The rearrangement joins TRBV5-6 to TRBJ2-1, with 7 bases identical to TRBD2. In germline, CDR1 is SGHDT, CDR2 YYEEEE. J was trimmed by 5 bases and V by 4 bases; bases with no gene match: 6. The CDR3 length is 14 residues. CDR3 sequence (DNA): TGTGCCAGCAGCGGACTAGTTAGGCACAATGAGCAGTTCTTC. Residues: CASSGLVRHNEQFF.

This clonotype has a count of ten or more. This chain joins TRBV6-1 and TRBJ1-5, with 7 nucleotides matching TRBD1. This CDR3 spans 14 amino acids. Germline V gene lookup returns CDR1 MNHNS and CDR2 SASEGT. The V and J ends lost 3 bases and 4 bases, in that order; junction bases with no gene match: 3. CDR3 in DNA: TGTGCCAGCAGTGAGGGGACAGAGAATCAGCCCCAGCATTTT. Translation: CASSEGTENQPQHF.

V is TRBV19 and J is TRBJ2-5; 9 nucleotides align to TRBD2. The trim removed 4 bases at V and 5 bases at J, leaving 5 bases unmatched. Germline CDR1 is LNHDA and CDR2 is SQIVND (reference sequence). CDR3 length: 14 residues. The CDR3 region has the DNA TGTGCCAGTAGTACTTGGACTAGCGAGGAGACCCAGTACTTC. Translated, it gives CASSTWTSEETQYF.

Only a few counts were recorded for this clonotype. J is TRBJ2-3 and V is TRBV4-2, with D possibly TRBD2 on 5 matching bases. The V and J ends lost 1 base and 1 base respectively, with 12 bases between them. This CDR3 is 16 amino acids long. The V gene's germline CDR1 is LGHNA and CDR2 YNFKEQ. Written as DNA, the CDR3 is TGTGCCAGCAGCCAAGTTACCGCCGGGGGCACAGATACGCAGTATTTT. It specifies CASSQVTAGGTDTQYF.

The chain recombines TRBV5-5 with TRBJ1-2, with D unclear. The V end was cut by 3 bases, the J end by 7 bases, with 16 bases between. The CDR3 length is 14 residues. From germline, CDR1 is SGHKS and CDR2 YYEKEE (reference sequence). CDR3 protein: CASSSSAYLSGYTF. The CDR3 nucleotides read TGTGCCAGCAGCTCCAGCGCTTATCTGAGTGGCTACACCTTC.

At least ten counts were recorded for this clonotype. V is TRBV27 and J is TRBJ1-6; TRBD1 agrees at 7 bases. Trimming took 6 bases from V and 10 from J; bases not matched to a gene: 6. CDR3 length equals 13 residues. Germline CDR1 and CDR2: MNHEY and SMNVEV (reference sequence). CDR3 nucleotides: TGTGCCAGCAGGGGGCAGGGGGGATCACCCCTCCACTTT. This encodes CASRGQGGSPLHF.

Regarding this clonotype: Given a much more abundant clone one base away, this may be a read error. The chain links TRBV12-3 or TRBV12-4 to TRBJ1-1, with D unclear. CDR3 length equals 17 residues. The CDR3 loop is CACSLVNFGPMNTEAFF. The CDR3 bases are TGTGCCTGCAGTTTAGTCAACTTTGGACCGATGAACACTGAAGCTTTCTTT.

This clonotype was recorded at least ten times. The genes are TRBV29-1 and TRBJ2-3; TRBD2 aligns across 9 bases. CDR3 length equals 14 residues. From germline, CDR1 is SQVTM and CDR2 ANQGSEA. V lost 5 bases, J lost 2 bases, and 5 bases stayed unmatched. This CDR3 is CSVPSGADTDTQYF. CDR3 nucleotide sequence: TGCAGCGTTCCTAGCGGGGCGGACACAGATACGCAGTATTTT.

Ten or more counts support this clonotype. The rearrangement joins TRBV20-1 to TRBJ1-1, with D uncertain. The germline V gene encodes CDR1 DFQATT and CDR2 SNEGSKA (reference sequence). CDR3 length: 13 amino acids. Trimming removed 4 bases at V and 1 base at J, with 10 bases between. The CDR3 sequence is CSATRSANTEAFF. The CDR3 DNA follows: TGCAGTGCTACCCGGAGTGCGAACACTGAAGCTTTCTTT.

This clonotype has only a few counts. The V and J genes are TRBV7-2 and TRBJ2-7; no firm D call. Looked up from germline, CDR1 is SGHTA and CDR2 is FQGNSA. The CDR3 spans 11 residues. The V end was cut by 5 bases, the J end by 4 bases, with 6 bases between. The CDR3 DNA reads TGTGCCAGCAGCCCTCTTTACGAGCAGTACTTC. Protein sequence: CASSPLYEQYF.

This clonotype was seen repeatedly, ten times or more. V usage is TRBV28 and J usage is TRBJ1-4; possibly TRBD1 for D (6 bases). CDR1 and CDR2 (germline): MDHEN, SYDVKM. V was clipped by 5 bases and J by 6 bases, with 13 bases between them. CDR3 length equals 14 residues. This chain's CDR3 is CASSLPQGYEKLFF. CDR3 nucleotide sequence: TGTGCCAGCAGTCTCCCACAGGGTTATGAAAAACTGTTTTTT.

This clonotype was detected ten times or more. The rearrangement links TRBV4-3 to TRBJ2-3; D ambiguous. Germline CDR1 reads LGHNA; CDR2 reads YSLEER. The CDR3 consists of 13 residues. V lost 3 bases and J 0 bases, leaving 4 bases between the germline ends. The CDR3 bases are TGCGCCAGCAGCCAGGCTAGCACAGATACGCAGTATTTT. As protein: CASSQASTDTQYF.

On this clonotype itself: A much larger clone sits a single nucleotide away, making a read error possible. The chain recombines TRBV5-1 with TRBJ1-1, with D hard to call. Germline V CDR1 and CDR2: SGHRS, YFSETQ. The CDR3 runs 15 residues. The V end lost 0 bases, the J end lost 9 bases, and 18 bases lay between the germline ends. The CDR3 loop reads CASSLAGDIEKQAFF. DNA of the CDR3: TGCGCCAGCAGCTTGGCCGGGGATATAGAGAAGCAAGCTTTCTTT.

This clonotype was observed at least ten times. The chain combines TRBV4-1 with TRBJ1-1, with D perhaps matching TRBD1 (6 bases). The germline V and J ends were trimmed by 3 bases and 3 bases, with 23 bases remaining between them. The CDR3 loop spans 18 amino acids. The germline CDR1 and CDR2 sequences are MGHRA and YSYEKL. The CDR3 DNA reads TGCGCCAGCAGCCATCCACCGAGATGGACAGCGAGGGACACTGAAGCTTTCTTT. Translation gives CASSHPPRWTARDTEAFF.

This clonotype is classed as large (0.1 to 1%). This chain joins TRBV7-2 and TRBJ2-7, with D maybe TRBD2 (6 bases). V was trimmed by 4 bases and J by 1 base, leaving 11 bases between them. Germline CDR1 reads SGHTA; CDR2 reads FQGNSA. CDR3 length: 14 amino acids. CDR3 region: CASSYAGGSYEQYF. CDR3 coding DNA: TGTGCCAGCAGCTACGCCGGGGGATCCTACGAGCAGTACTTC. Filled out from reference TRBV7-2 and TRBJ2-7, the complete variable domain reads GAGVSQSPSNKVTEKGKDVELRCDPISGHTALYWYRQSLGQGLEFLIYFQGNSAPDKSGLPSDRFSAERTGGSVSTLTIQRTQQEDSAVYLCASSYAGGSYEQYFGPGTRLTVT.

This clonotype was detected many times. V usage is TRBV5-1 and J usage is TRBJ2-1; a possible D gene is TRBD2 (5 bases). CDR3 length equals 12 residues. V was pared by 0 bases and J by 8 bases, with 6 bases between. CDR1 is SGHRS, CDR2 YFSETQ, per germline. CDR3 DNA: TGCGCCAGCAGCTTGGAGAGGGATGAGCAGTTCTTC. Translated: CASSLERDEQFF.

In its sample, this clonotype was seen a few times. The chain is built from TRBV7-2 and TRBJ2-7, with a possible D match to TRBD1 (6 bases). This CDR3 has 14 residues. CDR1 and CDR2 (germline): SGHTA, FQGNSA. The V gene lost 5 bases and the J gene lost 3 bases, with 14 bases spanning the gap. The CDR3 DNA is TGTGCCAGCAGCCCTGAACAGGGTCTCTACGAGCAGTACTTC. This encodes CASSPEQGLYEQYF.

This clonotype was seen at least ten times. The chain combines TRBV29-1 with TRBJ2-3; maybe TRBD1 (5 bases). V lost 5 bases, J lost 2 bases, and 11 bases lay in between. The CDR3 sequence is 13 residues long. CDR1 and CDR2 from the germline V gene are SQVTM and ANQGSEA. The CDR3 DNA sequence: TGCAGCGTTCCCCAGGGAAACACAGATACGCAGTATTTT. It codes for CSVPQGNTDTQYF.

This clonotype was detected only a few times. The genes are TRBV5-1 and TRBJ2-1, with TRBD2 matching over 8 bases. V was pared by 0 bases and J by 6 bases, with 8 bases of the junction left unmatched. Germline assignment: CDR1 SGHRS and CDR2 YFSETQ. This CDR3 spans 16 amino acids. The CDR3 DNA reads TGCGCCAGCAGCTTGGCCGGGACGGGAGGGCGCAATGAGCAGTTCTTC. Translation gives CASSLAGTGGRNEQFF.

Many counts were recorded for this clonotype. The V and J genes are TRBV28 and TRBJ1-4; D gene uncertain. The CDR3 contains 15 residues. V was shortened by 6 bases and J by 0 bases, with 11 bases between the two germline ends. Germline V gene data show CDR1 as MDHEN and CDR2 as SYDVKM. The CDR3 reads CASRLIGATNEKLFF. The CDR3 DNA reads as TGTGCCAGCAGACTAATAGGTGCAACTAATGAAAAACTGTTTTTT.

This clonotype was seen at least ten times. The genes are TRBV6-5 and TRBJ2-2, with D unresolved. Germline-derived CDR1 and CDR2 are MNHEY and SVGAGI. V dropped 4 bases and J dropped 3 bases, with 3 bases sitting between them. The CDR3 totals 12 residues. The CDR3 loop is CASSSDTGELFF. Written as DNA, the CDR3 is TGTGCCAGCAGTTCGGACACCGGGGAGCTGTTTTTT.

This clonotype showed up just a few times. The chain combines TRBV7-9 with TRBJ2-1, with D tentatively TRBD2 (6 bases). The V end lost 5 bases, the J end lost 5 bases, and 16 bases lay between the germline ends. This CDR3 is built from 15 residues. Germline loops: CDR1 SEHNR, CDR2 FQNEAQ (reference sequence). The CDR3 nucleotides are TGTGCCAGCAGCAGCCTTTTAGGACTAAACAATGAGCAGTTCTTC. It encodes CASSSLLGLNNEQFF.

This rearrangement joins TRBV7-2 to TRBJ2-7; 8 nucleotides match TRBD2. Trimming at V came to 5 bases and at J to 2 bases, leaving 5 bases not matched to a gene. The CDR3 contains 14 residues. CDR1 is SGHTA, CDR2 FQGNSA, per germline. This chain's CDR3 is CASSLSGLAYEQYF. The CDR3 nucleotides read TGTGCCAGCAGCCTCTCGGGACTAGCCTACGAGCAGTACTTC.

The chain has TRBV7-2 and TRBJ2-7; no firm D call. V was clipped by 5 bases and J by 2 bases, with 16 bases between them. The CDR3 covers 15 residues. Looked up from germline, CDR1 is SGHTA and CDR2 is FQGNSA. CDR3 protein: CASSPSTVPTYEQYF. For the CDR3, the DNA is TGTGCCAGCAGCCCCTCCACTGTCCCAACCTACGAGCAGTACTTC.

This clonotype came up many times. The V gene is TRBV7-8, the J gene TRBJ2-1, with 8 bases fitting TRBD1. V shed 2 bases, J shed 0 bases, and the junction held 6 bases outside the gene matches. The CDR3 spans 17 residues. Germline CDR1 is SGHVS and CDR2 is FQNEAQ. The CDR3 here is CASSLLNRGSSYNEQFF. CDR3 nucleotides: TGTGCCAGCAGCTTACTGAACAGGGGGAGCTCCTACAATGAGCAGTTCTTC.

The chain employs TRBV7-9 and TRBJ1-2; TRBD1 agrees at 7 bases. The V and J ends lost 2 bases and 4 bases, in that order; junction bases with no gene match: 1. CDR1 is SEHNR, CDR2 FQNEAQ, per germline (reference sequence). This CDR3 comprises 13 residues. CDR3 bases: TGTGCCAGCAGCTTAAGGGACAGCTATGGCTACACCTTC. It specifies CASSLRDSYGYTF.